These 28 T cell receptor beta chains share one sample of origin, sequenced in a study of blood T cell repertoires in COVID-19. Here immunoSEQ multiplex PCR was the method, and the copy in TCRdb shows in-frame clones only, minus some. The table has hundreds of thousands of clones, roughly 90% seen once; the top ten hold about 2.1%. The material sequenced was PBMCs or T cells enriched from blood (not recorded which). These receptors originate from a woman aged 35 to 49 with acute COVID-19.

This clone was counted between two and nine times. This chain links TRBV11-2 with TRBJ1-6; 9 positions match TRBD1. Germline V gives CDR1 SGHAT, CDR2 FQNNGV. The CDR3 sequence is 16 residues long. V shed 6 bases, J shed 10 bases, and the junction held 13 bases outside the gene matches. The CDR3 DNA reads TGTGCCAGCAGTGATGGGCCGGACAGGGGTGTCTCACCCCTCCACTTT. Amino acid sequence: CASSDGPDRGVSPLHF.

This chain uses TRBV7-8 with TRBJ2-2; tentatively, D is TRBD1 (6 bases). This CDR3 is built from 16 residues. CDR1 and CDR2 (germline): SGHVS, FQNEAQ. Trimming removed 7 bases from V and 1 base from J, with 16 bases in between. The CDR3 region has the DNA TGTGCCAGCACCGATACCGGGACAAAGAACACCGGGGAGCTGTTTTTT. Residues: CASTDTGTKNTGELFF.

The chain recombines TRBV5-5 with TRBJ2-3, with D perhaps TRBD2 (6 bases). Between the trimmed V and J ends, which lost 2 bases and 5 bases, there was a span of 12 bases. In germline, CDR1 is SGHKS, CDR2 YYEKEE (reference sequence). This CDR3 is built from 14 residues. CDR3 bases: TGTGCCAGCAGCTTTTTTTCGGGGGAAGATACGCAGTATTTT. It encodes CASSFFSGEDTQYF.

This chain links TRBV7-9 with TRBJ1-6, with TRBD1 matching over 9 bases. V dropped 9 bases and J dropped 0; count of bases not matched to a gene: 3. CDR3 length equals 15 residues. Germline lookup yields CDR1 SEHNR and CDR2 FQNEAQ (reference sequence). CDR3 DNA: TGTGCCAGGGGGACAGGGAGCTCCTATAATTCACCCCTCCACTTT. Amino acid sequence: CARGTGSSYNSPLHF. The complete variable domain, with remaining parts taken from reference TRBV7-9 and TRBJ1-6, reads DTGVSQNPRHKITKRGQNVTFRCDPISEHNRLYWYRQTLGQGPEFLTYFQNEAQLEKSRLLSDRFSAERPKGSFSTLEIQRTEQGDSAMYLCARGTGSSYNSPLHFGNGTRLTVT.

This chain joins TRBV5-6 and TRBJ2-1, with D hard to call. Deletions cut 4 bases from V and 9 bases from J, with 11 bases between. Germline V gene lookup returns CDR1 SGHDT and CDR2 YYEEEE. This CDR3 is 12 amino acids long. The CDR3 DNA follows: TGTGCCAGCAGCGATAGAGTCCGTGAGCAGTTCTTC. Protein sequence: CASSDRVREQFF.

V gene TRBV10-3 combines with J gene TRBJ1-6, with D perhaps matching TRBD1 (6 bases). The V end was cut by 6 bases, the J end by 9 bases, with 18 bases between. The CDR3 consists of 15 residues. Germline lookup yields CDR1 ENHRY and CDR2 SYGVKD. The CDR3, as DNA: TGTGCCATCAGATGGTCAGGGGAGCCTAGTTCACCCCTCCACTTT. Its protein is CAIRWSGEPSSPLHF.

Only one count was recorded for this clone. The rearrangement links TRBV6-2 or TRBV6-3 to TRBJ2-7, with D possibly being TRBD1 (5 bases). This CDR3 comprises 17 residues. With 3 bases removed from V and 3 bases from J, the gap between germline ends came to 21 bases. The germline CDR1 and CDR2 sequences are MNHEY and SVGEGT. The CDR3: CASSYASLDTYFYEQYF. The CDR3 nucleotides are TGTGCCAGCAGTTATGCGTCCTTGGACACATATTTCTACGAGCAGTACTTC.

This chain connects TRBV2 to TRBJ2-3, with 8 bases matching TRBD2. The CDR3 totals 18 residues. V trimming: 8 bases; J trimming: 0 bases; junction bases outside the gene matches: 16. Germline lookup yields CDR1 SNHLY and CDR2 FYNNEI. The CDR3: CASFRAPSGYPSTDTQYF. CDR3 DNA sequence: TGTGCCAGCTTCCGGGCCCCTAGCGGGTACCCTAGCACAGATACGCAGTATTTT.

The chain employs TRBV27 and TRBJ1-2; TRBD1 matches at 7 bases. Germline assignment: CDR1 MNHEY and CDR2 SMNVEV (reference sequence). V was clipped by 2 bases and J by 5 bases; unmatched bases: 11. CDR3 size: 16 residues. CDR3 sequence reads: CASSLKTGQRGYGYTF. In nucleotides, the CDR3 is TGTGCCAGCAGTTTAAAGACGGGACAGCGAGGATATGGCTACACCTTC.

The rearrangement uses TRBV4-1 and TRBJ1-5, with D hard to call. Germline values: CDR1 MGHRA, CDR2 YSYEKL. CDR3 size: 13 residues. V lost 1 base and J 4 bases, leaving 5 bases between the germline ends. CDR3: CASSQGRNQPQHF. The CDR3 nucleotides are TGCGCCAGCAGCCAAGGCAGGAATCAGCCCCAGCATTTT.

The chain has TRBV19 and TRBJ2-5; 9 positions match TRBD2. The J segment lost 3 bases and the V segment lost 5 bases, leaving 10 bases of the junction unmatched. Germline assignment: CDR1 LNHDA and CDR2 SQIVND (reference sequence). The CDR3 is 16 amino acids. The CDR3 reads CASSVLAGRSKETQYF. In DNA, the CDR3 is TGTGCCAGTAGTGTTCTAGCGGGGCGATCCAAAGAGACCCAGTACTTC.

The chain has TRBV5-5 and TRBJ2-1; 8 nucleotides match TRBD1. CDR1 is SGHKS and CDR2 is YYEKEE in the germline V gene (reference sequence). The CDR3 runs 15 residues. V lost 0 bases to trimming and J lost 8 bases; unmatched junction nucleotides: 7. The DNA of the CDR3 is TGTGCCAGCAGCTTGGTAGGGCAGGGGGCATATGAGCAGTTCTTC. Protein sequence: CASSLVGQGAYEQFF.

The chain couples TRBV28 to TRBJ1-1, with unresolved D. This CDR3 has 11 amino acids. The V and J ends lost 2 bases and 8 bases respectively, with 6 bases between them. Germline CDR1 reads MDHEN; CDR2 reads SYDVKM. The CDR3 is CASSLVREAFF. The CDR3 nucleotides are TGTGCCAGCAGTTTAGTGAGGGAAGCTTTCTTT.

The genes are TRBV19 and TRBJ2-1; 10 bases match TRBD2. V gave up 9 bases and J gave up 8 bases; unmatched junction bases: 7. Germline-derived CDR1 and CDR2 are LNHDA and SQIVND (reference sequence). The CDR3 consists of 13 residues. CDR3 DNA sequence: TGTGCCAGCAGAGCGGGGGGGGACGATGAGCAGTTCTTC. This encodes CASRAGGDDEQFF.

The chain joins TRBV5-6 to TRBJ1-1; perhaps TRBD1 as D (6 bases). The CDR3 contains 14 residues. Germline CDR1 SGHDT, CDR2 YYEEEE. V was pared by 0 bases and J by 10 bases, with 16 bases between. The CDR3: CASSLGFQGMGAFF. The CDR3 DNA reads as TGTGCCAGCAGCTTGGGCTTCCAGGGGATGGGAGCTTTCTTT.

The rearrangement links TRBV6-6 to TRBJ1-4; D is perhaps TRBD1 (6 bases). Germline lookup yields CDR1 MNHNY and CDR2 SVGAGI (reference sequence). The CDR3 contains 14 residues. Trimming stripped 3 bases from V and 7 bases from J, with 12 bases between. In DNA form, the CDR3 reads TGTGCCAGCAGTTATGGGGGCGCGAGTGAAAAACTGTTTTTT. This sequence encodes CASSYGGASEKLFF.

This clone was counted once. This chain joins TRBV4-1 and TRBJ2-1; the D gene is possibly TRBD2 (7 bases). Trimming stripped 1 base from V and 2 bases from J, with 12 bases between. The CDR3 has 16 amino acids. Germline V gives CDR1 MGHRA, CDR2 YSYEKL. CDR3 sequence reads: CASSQVRGAPYNEQFF. The CDR3 nucleotides are TGCGCCAGCAGCCAAGTTCGGGGGGCCCCCTACAATGAGCAGTTCTTC.

The V call is TRBV5-5, the J call TRBJ2-4; D is perhaps TRBD1 (5 bases). V was pared by 1 base and J by 7 bases, with 18 bases between. This CDR3 is built from 16 residues. Looked up from germline, CDR1 is SGHKS and CDR2 is YYEKEE (reference sequence). The DNA for the CDR3 is TGTGCCAGCAGCTTGAGTCTGGCCAGGGATCTCAACATTCAGTACTTC. Residues: CASSLSLARDLNIQYF.

The chain links TRBV7-9 to TRBJ1-2; 8 bases are shared with TRBD1. With V trimmed by 1 base and J by 3 bases, 7 bases remained unmatched. Germline V lookup: CDR1 SEHNR, CDR2 FQNEAQ (reference sequence). The CDR3 loop spans 16 amino acids. For the CDR3, the DNA is TGTGCCAGCAGCTTAGTGGGCAGGGGGCCCGACTATGGCTACACCTTC. Translating it yields CASSLVGRGPDYGYTF.

The gene calls are TRBV5-1 and TRBJ2-1, with TRBD2 as a possible D gene (6 bases). The CDR3 consists of 16 residues. The V gene's germline CDR1 is SGHRS and CDR2 YFSETQ. The V end was cut by 0 bases, the J end by 0 bases, with 10 bases between. The CDR3 is CASSLGGARSYNEQFF. The CDR3 DNA reads as TGCGCCAGCAGCTTGGGCGGGGCTCGCTCCTACAATGAGCAGTTCTTC.

This clone was observed a single time. The chain has TRBV2 and TRBJ1-3; D is unclear. Germline V gene sequence: CDR1 SNHLY, CDR2 FYNNEI. This CDR3 spans 13 amino acids. V lost 3 bases to trimming and J lost 3 bases, with 6 bases between them. CDR3 sequence: CASSDLYGNTIYF. As DNA, the CDR3 is TGTGCCAGCAGTGACCTGTATGGAAACACCATATATTTT.

The rearrangement joins TRBV30 to TRBJ2-7, with 8 bases that match TRBD2. There are 14 residues in the CDR3. Germline V gene data show CDR1 as GTSNPN and CDR2 as SVGIG (reference sequence). V lost 3 bases, J lost 2 bases, and 6 bases stayed unmatched. The CDR3 DNA follows: TGTGCCTGGAGCCCGCGGGGGGTTCCCTACGAGCAGTACTTC. It yields the protein CAWSPRGVPYEQYF.

A remark on this clone: The same CDR3 arises from other DNA sequences in this sample as well. The rearrangement uses TRBV6-5 and TRBJ1-1; weak D call: TRBD1 (5 bases). CDR1 and CDR2 from the germline V gene are MNHEY and SVGAGI. V was cut by 8 bases and J by 0 bases, with 10 bases left in between. This CDR3 has 13 amino acids. The CDR3 sequence is CASGDSLNTEAFF. DNA for the CDR3: TGTGCCAGCGGAGACAGCCTGAACACTGAAGCTTTCTTT.

This clone appeared once. The J gene is TRBJ1-2, the V gene TRBV6-1; D is undetermined. CDR1 and CDR2 from the germline V gene are MNHNS and SASEGT. The CDR3 runs 14 residues. Trimming stripped 1 base from V and 8 bases from J, with 14 bases between. The DNA of the CDR3 is TGTGCCAGCAGTGAAGGGGCACCCGCCACCGGCTACACCTTC. It yields the protein CASSEGAPATGYTF.

CDR3 sequence (DNA): TGTGCCACCAGAGCGGGGGGGGGTTACAATGAGCAGTTCTTC. This translates into CATRAGGGYNEQFF. The chain is built from TRBV6-5 and TRBJ2-1; 10 nucleotides match TRBD2. V was clipped by 10 bases and J by 4 bases; unmatched bases: 7. The germline V gene encodes CDR1 MNHEY and CDR2 SVGAGI. The CDR3 length is 14 residues.

This clone has just a few counts. The chain has TRBV10-3 and TRBJ2-7, with TRBD1 matching 9 bases. The CDR3 has 14 residues. Germline V CDR1 and CDR2: ENHRY, SYGVKD. V shed 6 bases, J shed 5 bases, and the junction held 8 bases outside the gene matches. CDR3 sequence reads: CAIRPGTGSDEQYF. CDR3 nucleotide sequence: TGTGCCATCAGACCCGGGACAGGGTCCGACGAGCAGTACTTC.

The chain links TRBV12-3 or TRBV12-4 to TRBJ2-7; D unclear. The CDR3 runs 11 residues. Trimming took off 2 bases at V and 7 bases at J, with 6 bases between the two ends. The CDR3 region has the DNA TGTGCCAGCAGTTTATATGAGGAGCAGTACTTC. As protein: CASSLYEEQYF.

V and J are TRBV12-3 or TRBV12-4 and TRBJ1-1, with D possibly TRBD1 on 6 matching bases. Trimming removed 6 bases at V and 5 bases at J, with 13 bases between. The CDR3 length is 13 residues. CDR3 region: CASRPTGLTEAFF. Written as DNA, the CDR3 is TGTGCCAGCAGGCCTACAGGGTTGACTGAAGCTTTCTTT.